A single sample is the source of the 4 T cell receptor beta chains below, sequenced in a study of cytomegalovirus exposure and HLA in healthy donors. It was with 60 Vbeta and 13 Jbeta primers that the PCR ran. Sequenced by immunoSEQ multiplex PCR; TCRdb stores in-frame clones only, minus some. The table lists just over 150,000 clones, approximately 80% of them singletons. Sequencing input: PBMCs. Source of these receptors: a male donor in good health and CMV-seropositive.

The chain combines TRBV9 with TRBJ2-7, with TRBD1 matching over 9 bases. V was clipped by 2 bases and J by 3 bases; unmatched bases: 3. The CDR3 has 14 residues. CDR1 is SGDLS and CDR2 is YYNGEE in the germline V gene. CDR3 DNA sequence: TGTGCCAGCAGCGTGGGGACAGGGAACTACGAGCAGTACTTC. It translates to CASSVGTGNYEQYF.

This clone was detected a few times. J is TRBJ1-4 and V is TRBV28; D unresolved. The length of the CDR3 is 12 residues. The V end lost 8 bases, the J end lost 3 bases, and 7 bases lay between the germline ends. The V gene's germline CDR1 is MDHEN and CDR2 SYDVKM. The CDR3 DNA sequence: TGTGCCAGCGAAGAGTCTAATGAAAAACTGTTTTTT. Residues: CASEESNEKLFF.

The CDR3 protein is CASSWGDNQPQHF. CDR3 sequence (DNA): TGTGCCAGTAGTTGGGGGGATAATCAGCCCCAGCATTTT. The V and J genes are TRBV19 and TRBJ1-5, with D perhaps TRBD1 (5 bases). Germline V gene data show CDR1 as LNHDA and CDR2 as SQIVND (reference sequence). Trimming stripped 5 bases from V and 4 bases from J, with 9 bases between. CDR3 length: 13 residues. Drawing the rest from reference TRBV19 and TRBJ1-5, the complete variable domain is DGGITQSPKYLFRKEGQNVTLSCEQNLNHDAMYWYRQDPGQGLRLIYYSQIVNDFQKGDIAEGYSVSREKKESFPLTVTSAQKNPTAFYLCASSWGDNQPQHFGDGTRLSIL.

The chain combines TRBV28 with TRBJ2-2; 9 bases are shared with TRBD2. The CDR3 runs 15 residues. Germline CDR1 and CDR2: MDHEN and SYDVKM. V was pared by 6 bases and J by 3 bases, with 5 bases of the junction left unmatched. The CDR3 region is CASSPSGRHTGELFF. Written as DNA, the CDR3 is TGTGCCAGCAGCCCAAGCGGGAGGCACACCGGGGAGCTGTTTTTT.